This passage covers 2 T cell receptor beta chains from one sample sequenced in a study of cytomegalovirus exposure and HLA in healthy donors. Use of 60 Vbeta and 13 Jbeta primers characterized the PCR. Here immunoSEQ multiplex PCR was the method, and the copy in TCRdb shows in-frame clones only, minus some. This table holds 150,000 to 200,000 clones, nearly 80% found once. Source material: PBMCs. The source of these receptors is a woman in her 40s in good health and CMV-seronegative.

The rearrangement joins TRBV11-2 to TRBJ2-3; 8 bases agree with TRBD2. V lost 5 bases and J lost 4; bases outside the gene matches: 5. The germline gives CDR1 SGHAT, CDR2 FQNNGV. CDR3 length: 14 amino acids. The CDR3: CASSLTSGADTQYF. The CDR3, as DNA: TGTGCCAGCAGCCTAACTAGCGGCGCAGATACGCAGTATTTT.

CDR3 bases: TGTGCCAGCAGCAAGCGACAGGGGGCGACTTATGGCTACACCTTC. It codes for CASSKRQGATYGYTF. The J gene is TRBJ1-2, the V gene TRBV21-1; the table gives TRBD1 as D, unverified against the DNA. TRBV21-1 is a listed pseudogene. This CDR3 is built from 15 residues.